This section outlines one T cell receptor beta chain sequence together with its context. The record originates from a study of T-cell reconstitution after alpha-beta-depleted transplantation in children. For TCRbeta, the library was prepared with unique molecular identifiers. TCRdb processed the PCR reads anew with MiXCR; each CDR3 protein has one entry. The top ten clones hold more than 2% of a sample with hundreds of thousands of distinct CDR3 sequences, around a third of them seen once. The CDR3 extends over 13 amino acids. Germline-derived CDR1 and CDR2 are DFQATT and SNEGSKA (reference sequence). The germline V and J ends were trimmed by 3 bases and 9 bases, with 17 bases remaining between them.

The chain carries TRBV20-1 and TRBJ1-1; the D gene is possibly TRBD1 (5 bases). Sequenced here: PBMCs from the stem cell graft donor, sampled from the stem cell graft. The sequence was collected from a human donor who donated a stem cell graft to a child with aplastic anemia. The DNA for the CDR3 is TGCAGTGCTAGTAAAACGTCGGACAAGAAAGCTTTCTTT. It is translated as CSASKTSDKKAFF.